This entry is about one T cell receptor (beta chain). Its antigen is not identified. The CDR3 covers 14 residues. Germline V gene lookup returns CDR1 SGHDT and CDR2 YYEEEE. Trimming cost V 4 bases and J 4 bases; bases outside gene matches: 3. This sample was taken from a study of CD8 T cells in Susac syndrome. Study findings and constraints: The TCR sequencing and HLA analysis in the study involved a relatively small number of individuals, as the study acknowledged.

The RNA input was about 0.5 to 1 ug, and it was reverse transcribed with random hexamers. Multiplex immunoSEQ PCR targeted 54 Vbeta and 13 Jbeta TCR beta segments. MiXCR was run by TCRdb on the immunoSEQ multiplex PCR reads, yielding one entry per CDR3 protein. The sample lists about 130,000 distinct CDR3 sequences, 90% to 95% seen once, with roughly 0.087% in the top ten. Sample: CD4+ T cells from PBMCs. The TCR was taken from a human donor in good health. The chain has TRBV5-6 and TRBJ1-1; TRBD1 aligns across 11 bases. The CDR3 is CASSRDRGFTEAFF. In nucleotides, the CDR3 is TGTGCCAGCAGCCGGGACAGGGGGTTCACTGAAGCTTTCTTT.